This record covers a single TCR beta chain. Its antigen is not identified. This sample was taken from a study of long-term antiretroviral therapy in people with HIV. Whole-study results and caveats: The ART regimens used between 2004 and 2017 may be less effective than current ones. Relative to transplant donor controls, diversity remained lower despite increasing after ART.

Researchers report immunoSEQ v3.0 was run at survey level. For each individual sample, sequencing targeted roughly 40,000-55,000 T-cell genomes. The assay was immunoSEQ multiplex PCR, and TCRdb's table has in-frame clones only and misses some. The sample has about 21,000 clones, around 81% seen once. Trimming took 1 base from V and 2 from J, leaving 24 bases between them. Germline-derived CDR1 and CDR2 are LGHNA and YSLEER. There are 20 residues in the CDR3. The sample was unsorted PBMCs, taken 2.2 years after starting antiretroviral therapy. The clonotype originates from a man in his forties or fifties with HIV. V is TRBV4-3 and J is TRBJ2-1, with a weak D call TRBD2 (5 bases). In DNA, the CDR3 is TGCGCCAGCAGCCAAGGTATCGGGCAGGCTAGCATGAATCCCTACAATGAGCAGTTCTTC. Its protein product is CASSQGIGQASMNPYNEQFF.